This TCR beta chain was identified in a study of shared clonotypes between healthy human individuals. In the study overall: Samples came from a couple of female and three male donors aged 18 to 49. Study conclusions and caveats: Deeper or shallower sequencing was expected to change how clonotypes are shared among donors. Sampling was confined to blood; repertoires within tissues likely differ.

With regard to this clone: As yet, its antigen is unknown.

Germline values: CDR1 SQVTM, CDR2 ANQGSEA. V was clipped by 7 bases and J by 2 bases; unmatched bases: 7. The CDR3 consists of 13 residues. The healthy adult donors were HIV-negative and reported no recent acute infections or vaccinations. Some clones are missing from TCRdb's copy, which holds only in-frame ones; the method was immunoSEQ multiplex PCR. The sample has fewer than 500,000 clones, approximately 79% seen once. The chain employs TRBV29-1 and TRBJ1-2; TRBD1 agrees at 7 bases. The specimen sequenced was PBMCs. The clonotype was recovered from a middle-aged woman in good health. Some clones in this sample may be carry-over from other donors' samples. In DNA form, the CDR3 reads TGCAGCGCCCGACAGGGAGAGAACTATGGCTACACCTTC. This codes for CSARQGENYGYTF.